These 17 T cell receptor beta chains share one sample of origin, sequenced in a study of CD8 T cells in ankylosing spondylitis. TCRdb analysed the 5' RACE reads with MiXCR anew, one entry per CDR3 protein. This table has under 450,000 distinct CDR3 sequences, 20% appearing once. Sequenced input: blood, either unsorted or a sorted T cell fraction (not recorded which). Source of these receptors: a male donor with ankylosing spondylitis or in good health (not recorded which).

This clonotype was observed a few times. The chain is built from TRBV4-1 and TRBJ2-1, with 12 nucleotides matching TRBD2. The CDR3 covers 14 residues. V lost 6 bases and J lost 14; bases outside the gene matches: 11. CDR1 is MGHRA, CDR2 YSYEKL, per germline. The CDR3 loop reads CASRDLTSGGQKFF. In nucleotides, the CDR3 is TGCGCCAGCAGAGATCTTACTAGCGGGGGGCAGAAGTTCTTC.

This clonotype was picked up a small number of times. DNA for the CDR3: TGTGCCAGCAGCGTAGGGGGGATCTCCTACGAGCAGTACTTC. Translation: CASSVGGISYEQYF. The V call is TRBV9, the J call TRBJ2-7; D could derive from TRBD1 or TRBD2 (5 bases each). The ends were cut back, 0 bases at V and 0 bases at J, with 7 bases in the middle. The V gene's germline CDR1 is SGDLS and CDR2 YYNGEE. The CDR3 length is 14 residues.

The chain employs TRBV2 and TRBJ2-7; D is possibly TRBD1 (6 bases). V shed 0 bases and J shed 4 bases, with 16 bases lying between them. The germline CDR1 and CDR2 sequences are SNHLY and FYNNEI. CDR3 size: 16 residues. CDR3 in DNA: TGTGCCAGCAGTGAAGCCACGACAGGTTTAGTTTACGAGCAGTACTTC. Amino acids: CASSEATTGLVYEQYF.

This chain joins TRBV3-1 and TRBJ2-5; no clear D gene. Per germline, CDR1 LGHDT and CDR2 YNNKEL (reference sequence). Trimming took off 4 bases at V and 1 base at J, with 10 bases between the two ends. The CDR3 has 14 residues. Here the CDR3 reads CASSPPESQETQYF. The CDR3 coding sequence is TGTGCCAGCAGCCCCCCCGAGAGCCAAGAGACCCAGTACTTC.

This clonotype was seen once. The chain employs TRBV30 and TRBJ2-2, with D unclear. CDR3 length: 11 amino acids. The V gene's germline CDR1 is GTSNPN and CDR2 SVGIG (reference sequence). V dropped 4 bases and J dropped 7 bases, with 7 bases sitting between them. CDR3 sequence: CAWMVGGELFF. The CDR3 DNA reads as TGTGCCTGGATGGTGGGCGGGGAGCTGTTTTTT.

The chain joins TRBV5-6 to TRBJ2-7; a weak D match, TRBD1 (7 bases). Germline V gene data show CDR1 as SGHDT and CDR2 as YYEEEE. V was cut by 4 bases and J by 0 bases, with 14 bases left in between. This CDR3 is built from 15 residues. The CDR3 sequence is CASSAGQLSSYEQYF. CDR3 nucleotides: TGTGCCAGCAGCGCGGGACAGCTGAGCTCCTACGAGCAGTACTTC.

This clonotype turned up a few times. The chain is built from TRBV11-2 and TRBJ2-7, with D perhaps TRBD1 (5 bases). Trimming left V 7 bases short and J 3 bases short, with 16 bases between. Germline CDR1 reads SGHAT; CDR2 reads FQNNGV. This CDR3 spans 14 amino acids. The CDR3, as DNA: TGTGCCAGCACCGCGCCGACAGTAAACTACGAGCAGTACTTC. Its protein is CASTAPTVNYEQYF.

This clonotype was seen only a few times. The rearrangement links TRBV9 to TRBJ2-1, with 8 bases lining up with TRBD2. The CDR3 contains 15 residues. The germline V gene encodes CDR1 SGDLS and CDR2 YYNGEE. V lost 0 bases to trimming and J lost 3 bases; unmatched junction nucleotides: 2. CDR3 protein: CASSVGAGDYNEQFF. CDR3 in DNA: TGTGCCAGCAGCGTAGGAGCGGGGGACTACAATGAGCAGTTCTTC.

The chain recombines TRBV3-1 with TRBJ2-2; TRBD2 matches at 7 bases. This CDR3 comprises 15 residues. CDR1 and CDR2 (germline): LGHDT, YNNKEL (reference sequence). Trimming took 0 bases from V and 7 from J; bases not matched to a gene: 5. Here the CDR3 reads CASSQDRGVGGELFF. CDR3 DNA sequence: TGTGCCAGCAGCCAAGATCGGGGGGTAGGCGGGGAGCTGTTTTTT.

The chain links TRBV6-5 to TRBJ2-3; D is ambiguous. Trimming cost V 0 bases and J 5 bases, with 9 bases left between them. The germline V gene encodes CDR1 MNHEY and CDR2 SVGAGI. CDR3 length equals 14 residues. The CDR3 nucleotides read TGTGCCAGCAGTTACTCTGGCGGTCTAGATACGCAGTATTTT. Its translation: CASSYSGGLDTQYF.

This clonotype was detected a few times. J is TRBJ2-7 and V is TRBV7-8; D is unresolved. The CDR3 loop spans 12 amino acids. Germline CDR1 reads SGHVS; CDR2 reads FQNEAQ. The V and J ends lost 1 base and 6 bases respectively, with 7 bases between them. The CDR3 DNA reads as TGTGCCAGCAGCTTAGGGCCAAGCGAGCAGTACTTC. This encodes CASSLGPSEQYF.

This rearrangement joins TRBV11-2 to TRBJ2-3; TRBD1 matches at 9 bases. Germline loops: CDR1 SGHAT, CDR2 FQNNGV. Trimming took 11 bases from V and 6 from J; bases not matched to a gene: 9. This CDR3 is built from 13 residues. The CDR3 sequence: CADRGGAQDTQYF. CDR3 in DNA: TGTGCCGACAGGGGGGGGGCCCAGGATACGCAGTATTTT.

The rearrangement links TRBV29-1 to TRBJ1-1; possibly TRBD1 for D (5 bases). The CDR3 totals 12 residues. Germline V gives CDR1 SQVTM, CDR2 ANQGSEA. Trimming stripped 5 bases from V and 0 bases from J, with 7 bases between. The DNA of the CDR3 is TGCAGCGTTCCGACAGTGAACACTGAAGCTTTCTTT. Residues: CSVPTVNTEAFF.

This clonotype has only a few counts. CDR3 protein: CASSLLAAGDGELFF. The CDR3 nucleotides are TGTGCCAGCAGCTTATTGGCAGCCGGGGACGGGGAGCTGTTTTTT. V is TRBV7-9 and J is TRBJ2-2; TRBD2 might be the D (5 bases). In germline, CDR1 is SEHNR, CDR2 FQNEAQ (reference sequence). Trimming removed 2 bases from V and 7 bases from J, with 14 bases in between. The CDR3 is 15 residues long.

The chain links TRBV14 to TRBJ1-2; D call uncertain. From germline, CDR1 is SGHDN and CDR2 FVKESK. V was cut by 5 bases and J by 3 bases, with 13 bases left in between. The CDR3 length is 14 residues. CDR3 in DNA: TGTGCCAGCAGCTCTTACGACTTCTACTATGGCTACACCTTC. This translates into CASSSYDFYYGYTF.

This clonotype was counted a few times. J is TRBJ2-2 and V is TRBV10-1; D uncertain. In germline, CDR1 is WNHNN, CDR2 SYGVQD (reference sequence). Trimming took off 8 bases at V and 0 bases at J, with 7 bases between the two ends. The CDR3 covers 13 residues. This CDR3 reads CASRDPNTGELFF. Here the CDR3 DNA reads TGCGCCAGCCGCGACCCGAACACCGGGGAGCTGTTTTTT.

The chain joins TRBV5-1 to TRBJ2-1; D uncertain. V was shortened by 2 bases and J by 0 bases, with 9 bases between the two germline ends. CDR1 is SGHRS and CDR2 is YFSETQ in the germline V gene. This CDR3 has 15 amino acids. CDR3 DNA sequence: TGCGCCAGCAGCTTCGACCCAAGCTCCTACAATGAGCAGTTCTTC. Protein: CASSFDPSSYNEQFF. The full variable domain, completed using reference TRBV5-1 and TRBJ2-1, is KAGVTQTPRYLIKTRGQQVTLSCSPISGHRSVSWYQQTPGQGLQFLFEYFSETQRNKGNFPGRFSGRQFSNSRSEMNVSTLELGDSALYLCASSFDPSSYNEQFFGPGTRLTVL.